The 31 T cell receptor beta chains reported below all come from one sample, sequenced in a study of CD8 T cells in ankylosing spondylitis. Study-level points and caveats: Roughly eight highly homologous variants formed a TCR beta motif that appeared characteristic of ankylosing spondylitis blood.

What these receptors recognize is not known. TCRdb redid the calling of the 5' RACE reads with MiXCR, one entry per CDR3 protein. The table records roughly 350,000 distinct CDR3 sequences, 7.5% to 9% of them present only once. The sequencing input was blood, either unsorted or a sorted T cell fraction (not recorded which). Receptor source: a male donor with ankylosing spondylitis.

This clonotype was seen more than once but under ten times. The V and J genes are TRBV12-3 or TRBV12-4 and TRBJ2-1, with D perhaps TRBD2 (6 bases). The CDR3 length is 14 residues. Deletions cut 10 bases from V and 7 bases from J, with 20 bases between. The CDR3 DNA follows: TGTGCCATCGTACGGGGGTCTAGCGAGAATGAGCAGTTCTTC. Translation: CAIVRGSSENEQFF.

The chain links TRBV5-1 to TRBJ2-3, with 9 nucleotides matching TRBD2. CDR1 is SGHRS, CDR2 YFSETQ, per germline. CDR3 length: 16 amino acids. Trimming at V came to 1 base and at J to 0 bases, leaving 3 bases not matched to a gene. The CDR3 loop reads CASSLSGRLSTDTQYF. In DNA, the CDR3 is TGCGCCAGCAGCTTGAGCGGGAGGCTCAGCACAGATACGCAGTATTTT.

This clonotype was counted ten times or more. The CDR3 sequence is CSVGGEEKLFF. The DNA for the CDR3 is TGCAGCGTTGGAGGGGAAGAAAAACTGTTTTTT. The J gene is TRBJ1-4, the V gene TRBV29-1; D possibly corresponds to TRBD1 (5 bases). This CDR3 spans 11 amino acids. Germline-derived CDR1 and CDR2 are SQVTM and ANQGSEA. V was clipped by 4 bases and J by 8 bases, with 8 bases between them.

The genes are TRBV12-3 or TRBV12-4 and TRBJ2-1; TRBD1 aligns across 7 bases. With V trimmed by 7 bases and J by 3 bases, 9 bases remained unmatched. The CDR3 totals 15 residues. The DNA of the CDR3 is TGTGCCAGCACTCAACTAGGGGGCCTCTACAATGAGCAGTTCTTC. It codes for CASTQLGGLYNEQFF.

This clonotype was seen a handful of times. The J gene is TRBJ1-1, the V gene TRBV5-1, with TRBD1 as a possible D gene (5 bases). There are 16 residues in the CDR3. The germline V and J ends were trimmed by 3 bases and 2 bases, with 17 bases remaining between them. The germline gives CDR1 SGHRS, CDR2 YFSETQ. The CDR3 nucleotides read TGCGCCAGCAGCTACGATTGGGGGAGCTCCAACACTGAAGCTTTCTTT. Translation gives CASSYDWGSSNTEAFF.

This clonotype showed up just a few times. The chain recombines TRBV12-3 or TRBV12-4 with TRBJ1-5; D gene ambiguous. V was clipped by 4 bases and J by 7 bases, with 11 bases between them. This CDR3 has 13 amino acids. The CDR3 reads CASSSSWPQPQHF. CDR3 sequence (DNA): TGTGCCAGCAGTTCATCATGGCCCCAGCCCCAGCATTTT.

The chain is built from TRBV5-1 and TRBJ2-3; D uncertain. The CDR3 has 13 amino acids. Trimming removed 5 bases from V and 3 bases from J, with 10 bases in between. Per germline, CDR1 SGHRS and CDR2 YFSETQ. Here the CDR3 reads CASRVSPTDTQYF. The CDR3 nucleotides read TGCGCCAGCAGGGTTTCACCTACAGATACGCAGTATTTT. Based on the CDR3 plus reference TRBV5-1 and TRBJ2-3, the full variable domain is KAGVTQTPRYLIKTRGQQVTLSCSPISGHRSVSWYQQTPGQGLQFLFEYFSETQRNKGNFPGRFSGRQFSNSRSEMNVSTLELGDSALYLCASRVSPTDTQYFGPGTRLTVL.

This clonotype was picked up many times. The chain joins TRBV2 to TRBJ1-5, with 7 bases matching TRBD1. V shed 4 bases, J shed 1 base, and the junction held 4 bases outside the gene matches. Germline CDR1 reads SNHLY; CDR2 reads FYNNEI. This CDR3 is 15 amino acids long. This CDR3 reads CASSVQGGSNQPQHF. CDR3 in DNA: TGTGCCAGCAGTGTTCAGGGGGGAAGCAATCAGCCCCAGCATTTT.

Many counts were recorded for this clonotype. V and J are TRBV7-2 and TRBJ2-7, with TRBD2 matching over 7 bases. The J segment lost 6 bases and the V segment lost 3 bases, leaving 8 bases of the junction unmatched. From germline, CDR1 is SGHTA and CDR2 FQGNSA. The CDR3 runs to 14 residues. CDR3 in amino acids: CASSFQRERSEQYF. CDR3 DNA sequence: TGTGCCAGCAGCTTCCAGCGGGAACGCTCCGAGCAGTACTTC.

This clonotype was observed a handful of times. V and J are TRBV4-3 and TRBJ2-5; D tentatively reads TRBD1 or TRBD2 (5 bases each). Germline-derived CDR1 and CDR2 are LGHNA and YSLEER. Trimming took off 2 bases at V and 0 bases at J, with 13 bases between the two ends. This CDR3 has 16 amino acids. The DNA for the CDR3 is TGCGCCAGCAGCCAAAGACGGGGCGGATACCAAGAGACCCAGTACTTC. The encoded protein is CASSQRRGGYQETQYF.

A few counts support this clonotype. The chain combines TRBV3-1 with TRBJ1-2, with D uncertain. Germline CDR1 reads LGHDT; CDR2 reads YNNKEL (reference sequence). Trimming took 4 bases from V and 4 from J, leaving 13 bases between them. The CDR3 is 14 residues long. The CDR3 coding sequence is TGTGCCAGCAGCCCGGTGGATGTATTCTATGGCTACACCTTC. Amino acid sequence: CASSPVDVFYGYTF.

This clonotype was counted between two and nine times. The chain uses TRBV11-2 and TRBJ1-1; D uncertain. Trimming shortened V by 8 bases and J by 0 bases, and 13 bases separated the two germline ends. CDR3 size: 14 residues. Germline CDR1 reads SGHAT; CDR2 reads FQNNGV. CDR3 coding DNA: TGTGCCAGCCTCTCCGACGGACTGAACACTGAAGCTTTCTTT. As protein: CASLSDGLNTEAFF.

The V gene is TRBV7-6, the J gene TRBJ2-7; D is ambiguous. Germline-derived CDR1 and CDR2 are SGHVS and FNYEAQ. The CDR3 sequence is 13 residues long. The V and J ends lost 2 bases and 0 bases respectively, with 5 bases between them. This CDR3 reads CASSLHLSYEQYF. As DNA, the CDR3 is TGTGCCAGCAGCTTACACCTCTCCTACGAGCAGTACTTC.

The chain has TRBV24-1 and TRBJ2-3; 8 positions match TRBD2. The CDR3 totals 13 residues. Germline CDR1 and CDR2: KGHDR and SFDVKD. The V segment lost 10 bases and the J segment 0 bases; nucleotides outside the gene matches: 2. In DNA form, the CDR3 reads TGTGCCACTCAGCGGGGGAGCACAGATACGCAGTATTTT. Its protein product is CATQRGSTDTQYF.

This clonotype has more than one count but fewer than ten. The chain has TRBV20-1 and TRBJ2-7; D ambiguous. The germline gives CDR1 DFQATT, CDR2 SNEGSKA (reference sequence). V dropped 5 bases and J dropped 3 bases, with 14 bases sitting between them. The CDR3 runs to 13 residues. The CDR3 sequence is CSAGPPRSYEQYF. In nucleotides, the CDR3 is TGCAGTGCTGGCCCGCCCAGGAGCTACGAGCAGTACTTC.

This clonotype was seen many times. The rearrangement links TRBV6-1 to TRBJ2-1; D is undetermined. The germline CDR1 and CDR2 sequences are MNHNS and SASEGT. The CDR3 sequence is 14 residues long. V was cut by 0 bases and J by 2 bases, with 5 bases left in between. CDR3 DNA sequence: TGTGCCAGCAGTGAAGCGTCGGCCTACAATGAGCAGTTCTTC. As protein: CASSEASAYNEQFF.

The chain combines TRBV20-1 with TRBJ1-3; 7 bases agree with TRBD1. J lost 0 bases, V lost 0 bases, and 11 bases had no gene match. CDR3 length: 18 amino acids. Germline lookup yields CDR1 DFQATT and CDR2 SNEGSKA (reference sequence). CDR3 protein: CSAREPGQSPYSGNTIYF. CDR3 in DNA: TGCAGTGCTAGAGAACCGGGACAGAGCCCCTACTCTGGAAACACCATATATTTT.

This clonotype has a handful of counts. The V and J genes are TRBV28 and TRBJ1-3, with D possibly TRBD1 on 6 matching bases. V was cut by 4 bases and J by 2 bases, with 18 bases left in between. CDR3 length: 17 residues. From germline, CDR1 is MDHEN and CDR2 SYDVKM. This chain's CDR3 is CASSSTSWGGAGNTIYF. CDR3 bases: TGTGCCAGCAGTTCCACTTCGTGGGGGGGCGCTGGAAACACCATATATTTT. Supplemented by reference TRBV28 and TRBJ1-3, the full variable domain reads DVKVTQSSRYLVKRTGEKVFLECVQDMDHENMFWYRQDPGLGLRLIYFSYDVKMKEKGDIPEGYSVSREKKERFSLILESASTNQTSMYLCASSSTSWGGAGNTIYFGEGSWLTVV.

The chain couples TRBV7-9 to TRBJ1-3; possible D gene TRBD1, 6 bases. From germline, CDR1 is SEHNR and CDR2 FQNEAQ (reference sequence). V was shortened by 4 bases and J by 7 bases, with 14 bases between the two germline ends. The CDR3 has 14 residues. This CDR3 is CASSSDPQGNTIYF. For the CDR3, the DNA is TGTGCCAGCAGCTCTGACCCTCAGGGGAACACCATATATTTT.

This clonotype was detected ten times or more. The V and J genes are TRBV29-1 and TRBJ1-1; no clear D. Germline V gene lookup returns CDR1 SQVTM and CDR2 ANQGSEA. The CDR3 totals 12 residues. V was shortened by 6 bases and J by 3 bases, with 11 bases between the two germline ends. The CDR3 is CSVGPPHTEAFF. DNA for the CDR3: TGCAGCGTCGGGCCCCCCCACACTGAAGCTTTCTTT.

The V call is TRBV4-1, the J call TRBJ2-1, with D unresolved. CDR1 is MGHRA and CDR2 is YSYEKL in the germline V gene. V shed 3 bases and J shed 10 bases, with 7 bases lying between them. The CDR3 consists of 11 residues. The CDR3 DNA follows: TGCGCCAGCAGCCATTTGGTAGAGCAGTTCTTC. The encoded protein is CASSHLVEQFF.

In this sample, this clonotype turned up a few times. V is TRBV5-1 and J is TRBJ1-4; D perhaps matches TRBD1 (5 bases). In germline, CDR1 is SGHRS, CDR2 YFSETQ. CDR3 length: 20 amino acids. V was trimmed by 1 base and J by 0 bases, leaving 22 bases between them. Here the CDR3 DNA reads TGCGCCAGCAGCTTGACAGATTTGAGGGGCAGGATTGCAACTAATGAAAAACTGTTTTTT. This codes for CASSLTDLRGRIATNEKLFF.

This clonotype was recorded many times. This chain connects TRBV5-1 to TRBJ2-2; 10 nucleotides match TRBD2. The CDR3 loop spans 16 amino acids. CDR1 and CDR2 (germline): SGHRS, YFSETQ. The V gene end was trimmed by 0 bases and the J gene end by 4 bases; junction bases not matched to a gene: 3. As DNA, the CDR3 is TGCGCCAGCAGCTTGGTTGCTAGCGGGAGCACCGGGGAGCTGTTTTTT. Protein sequence: CASSLVASGSTGELFF.

The sample holds a few counts of this clonotype. The V gene is TRBV3-1, the J gene TRBJ2-1; 11 positions match TRBD2. Germline trimming cut 0 bases from V and 6 bases from J; bases unmatched to any gene: 4. The germline gives CDR1 LGHDT, CDR2 YNNKEL (reference sequence). The CDR3 runs 16 residues. This chain's CDR3 is CASSQERLAGINEQFF. The CDR3 nucleotides read TGTGCCAGCAGCCAAGAGAGACTAGCGGGAATCAATGAGCAGTTCTTC.

This clonotype was recorded at least ten times. The J gene is TRBJ1-5, the V gene TRBV28; no firm D call. The germline gives CDR1 MDHEN, CDR2 SYDVKM. CDR3 size: 16 residues. V lost 4 bases and J 5 bases, leaving 18 bases between the germline ends. DNA for the CDR3: TGTGCCAGCAGTTCTTCTGGCACCTTGTTATATCAGCCCCAGCATTTT. Its protein is CASSSSGTLLYQPQHF.

This clonotype was counted a few times. The J gene is TRBJ2-2, the V gene TRBV7-3; TRBD2 agrees at 12 bases. V shed 1 base and J 5 bases; nucleotides not matched to a gene: 2. The CDR3 has 16 amino acids. Germline CDR1 reads SGHTA; CDR2 reads FQGTGA. CDR3 sequence: CASSLIGTSGTGELFF. CDR3 coding DNA: TGTGCCAGCAGCTTAATTGGGACTAGCGGGACCGGGGAGCTGTTTTTT.

There are a few counts of this clonotype. The genes are TRBV12-3 or TRBV12-4 and TRBJ2-2; D remains unclear. Deletions cut 6 bases from V and 0 bases from J, with 11 bases between. This CDR3 contains 15 residues. The CDR3 loop is CASSITEANTGELFF. DNA of the CDR3: TGTGCCAGCAGCATAACAGAAGCGAACACCGGGGAGCTGTTTTTT.

V is TRBV5-1 and J is TRBJ2-7; 12 nucleotides line up with TRBD2. Trimming cost V 0 bases and J 5 bases; bases outside gene matches: 6. This CDR3 is built from 16 residues. From germline, CDR1 is SGHRS and CDR2 YFSETQ. Here the CDR3 DNA reads TGCGCCAGCAGCTTGGATCGACTAGCGGGAGTTAACGAGCAGTACTTC. Translation gives CASSLDRLAGVNEQYF. The complete variable domain, with remaining parts taken from reference TRBV5-1 and TRBJ2-7, reads KAGVTQTPRYLIKTRGQQVTLSCSPISGHRSVSWYQQTPGQGLQFLFEYFSETQRNKGNFPGRFSGRQFSNSRSEMNVSTLELGDSALYLCASSLDRLAGVNEQYFGPGTRLTVT.

The chain links TRBV29-1 to TRBJ2-1; 7 bases align to TRBD2. V trimming: 7 bases; J trimming: 1 base; junction bases outside the gene matches: 7. Germline V lookup: CDR1 SQVTM, CDR2 ANQGSEA. CDR3 length: 14 residues. The CDR3 loop reads CSDAGVPSYNEQFF. Written as DNA, the CDR3 is TGCAGCGATGCGGGAGTCCCTTCCTACAATGAGCAGTTCTTC.

This clonotype was observed many times. The chain carries TRBV7-2 and TRBJ2-6; 7 bases are a match to TRBD1. Germline V lookup: CDR1 SGHTA, CDR2 FQGNSA. This CDR3 comprises 16 residues. The V segment lost 3 bases and the J segment 0 bases; nucleotides outside the gene matches: 2. CDR3 sequence (DNA): TGTGCCAGCAGCTTGGGACAGCACTCTGGGGCCAACGTCCTGACTTTC. Translation gives CASSLGQHSGANVLTF.

The CDR3, as DNA: TGTGCCAGTAGTACATGGACAGGGGAAGCAGATACGCAGTATTTT. Translated: CASSTWTGEADTQYF. The chain links TRBV19 to TRBJ2-3; 9 bases align to TRBD1. V shed 4 bases, J shed 4 bases, and the junction held 6 bases outside the gene matches. The CDR3 length is 15 residues. The germline gives CDR1 LNHDA, CDR2 SQIVND (reference sequence).